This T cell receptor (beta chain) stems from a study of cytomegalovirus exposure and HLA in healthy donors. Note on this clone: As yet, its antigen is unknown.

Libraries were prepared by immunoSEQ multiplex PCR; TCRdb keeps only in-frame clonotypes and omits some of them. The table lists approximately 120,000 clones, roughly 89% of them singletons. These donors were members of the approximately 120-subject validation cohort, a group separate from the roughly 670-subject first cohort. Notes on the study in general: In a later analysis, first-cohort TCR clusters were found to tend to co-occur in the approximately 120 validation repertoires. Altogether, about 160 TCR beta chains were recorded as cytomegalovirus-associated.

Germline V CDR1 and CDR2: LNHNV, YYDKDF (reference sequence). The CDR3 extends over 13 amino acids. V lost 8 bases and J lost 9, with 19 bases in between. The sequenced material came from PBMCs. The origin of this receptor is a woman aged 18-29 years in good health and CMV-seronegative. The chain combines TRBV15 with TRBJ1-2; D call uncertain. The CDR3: CATFQTRERSYTF. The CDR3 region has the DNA TGTGCCACCTTTCAAACAAGGGAGAGGAGCTACACCTTC.